A single TCR beta chain is shown here with its context. Looked up from germline, CDR1 is MGHDK and CDR2 is SYGVNS. Trimming stripped 1 base from V and 0 bases from J, with 19 bases between. The CDR3 contains 18 residues. The data derive from a study of technical replicates of blood from a few donors. The assay was immunoSEQ multiplex PCR, and TCRdb's table has in-frame clones only and misses some. Of some 78,000 clones in the sample, roughly 94% are singletons; the top ten hold roughly 0.28%. The TCR originated in a human donor in good health. Source material: T cells isolated from PBMCs. The rearrangement joins TRBV25-1 to TRBJ2-7, with D possibly being TRBD2 (6 bases). The CDR3 is CASSEWGTSGDLSYEQYF. The CDR3, as DNA: TGTGCCAGCAGTGAATGGGGAACTTCGGGGGACCTCTCCTACGAGCAGTACTTC.